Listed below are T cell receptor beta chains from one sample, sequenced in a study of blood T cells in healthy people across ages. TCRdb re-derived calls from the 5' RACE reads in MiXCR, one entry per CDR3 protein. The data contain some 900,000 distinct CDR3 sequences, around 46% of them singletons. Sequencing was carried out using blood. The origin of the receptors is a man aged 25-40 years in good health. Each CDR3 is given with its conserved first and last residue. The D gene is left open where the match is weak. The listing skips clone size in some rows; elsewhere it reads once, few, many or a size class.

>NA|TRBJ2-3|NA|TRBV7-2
CASSLRGGYDTQYF
TGTGCCAGCAGCCTGAGGGGGGGATATGATACGCAGTATTTT
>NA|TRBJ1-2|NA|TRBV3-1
CASSQGAVAEPYTF
TGTGCCAGTAGCCAAGGTGCGGTAGCTGAGCCCTACACCTTC
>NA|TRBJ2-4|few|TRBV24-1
CATSPSWGNIQYF
TGTGCCACCAGTCCCTCCTGGGGGAACATTCAGTACTTC
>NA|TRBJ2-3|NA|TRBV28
CASSLGGSGWVQYF
TGTGCCAGCAGTTTGGGTGGATCAGGGTGGGTGCAGTATTTT
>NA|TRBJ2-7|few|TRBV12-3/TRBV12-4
CASSSPLRPHEQYF
TGTGCCAGCAGTTCCCCGCTTCGTCCCCACGAGCAGTACTTC
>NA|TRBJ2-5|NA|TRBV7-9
CASTLNQETQYF
TGTGCCAGCACACTGAACCAAGAGACCCAGTACTTC
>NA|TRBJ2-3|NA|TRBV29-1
CSVIRDTSTDTQYF
TGCAGCGTTATTCGGGACACTTCCACAGATACGCAGTATTTT
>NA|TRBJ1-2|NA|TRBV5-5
CASTTGNGYTF
TGTGCCAGCACTACAGGGAATGGCTACACCTTC
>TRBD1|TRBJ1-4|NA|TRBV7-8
CASSVAGQGVEKLFF
TGTGCCAGCAGCGTAGCGGGACAGGGCGTTGAAAAACTGTTTTTT
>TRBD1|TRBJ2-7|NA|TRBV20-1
CSARAGQGLSYEQYF
TGCAGTGCTAGGGCGGGACAGGGACTATCCTACGAGCAGTACTTC
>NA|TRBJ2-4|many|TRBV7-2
CASSLATDKNIQYF
TGTGCCAGCAGCTTAGCTACTGACAAAAACATTCAGTACTTC
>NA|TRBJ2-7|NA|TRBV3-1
CASSNRDSFNGQYF
TGTGCCAGCAGCAACCGGGACTCCTTTAACGGGCAGTACTTC
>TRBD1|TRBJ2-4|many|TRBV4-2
CASSQEGTATNIQYF
TGTGCCAGCAGCCAAGAGGGGACAGCTACAAACATTCAGTACTTC
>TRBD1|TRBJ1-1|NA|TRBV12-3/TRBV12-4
CASSLTHGTESITEAFF
TGTGCCAGCAGTTTAACGCACGGGACAGAGTCTATCACTGAAGCTTTCTTT
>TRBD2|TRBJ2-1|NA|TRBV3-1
CASSQDSLAGGPKLEQFF
TGTGCCAGCAGCCAAGATTCCCTAGCGGGGGGGCCGAAGCTTGAGCAGTTCTTC
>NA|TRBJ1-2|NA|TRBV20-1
CSAPRDGTKDGYTF
TGCAGTGCTCCGCGGGACGGGACCAAAGATGGCTACACCTTC
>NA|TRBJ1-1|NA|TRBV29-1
CSAVAQLMNTEAFF
TGCAGCGCCGTGGCGCAACTTATGAACACTGAAGCTTTCTTT
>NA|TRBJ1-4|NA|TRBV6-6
CASSRFRDPSGGEKLFF
TGTGCCAGCAGCCGATTCCGGGACCCATCGGGTGGTGAAAAACTGTTTTTT
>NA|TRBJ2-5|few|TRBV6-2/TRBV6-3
CASSDRKTYQETQYF
TGTGCCAGCAGTGACAGGAAGACGTATCAAGAGACCCAGTACTTC
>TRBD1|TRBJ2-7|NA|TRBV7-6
CASSSTPGTGGSGSYEQYF
TGTGCCAGCAGCTCTACCCCCGGGACAGGGGGCTCAGGCTCCTACGAGCAGTACTTC
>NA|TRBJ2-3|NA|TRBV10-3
CAISDPGHTNTDTQYF
TGTGCCATCAGTGACCCCGGACATACAAACACAGATACGCAGTATTTT
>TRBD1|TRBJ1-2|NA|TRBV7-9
CASSSGQVDGYTF
TGTGCCAGCAGCTCAGGACAGGTTGACGGCTACACCTTC
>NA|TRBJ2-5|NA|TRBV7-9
CASSLVTTQQETQYF
TGTGCCAGCAGCTTAGTAACTACCCAACAAGAGACCCAGTACTTC
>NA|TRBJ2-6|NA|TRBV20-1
CSAREEGDPSGANVLTF
TGCAGTGCGAGAGAGGAGGGAGACCCCTCTGGGGCCAACGTCCTGACTTTC
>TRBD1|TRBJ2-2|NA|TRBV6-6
CASIPNRGRGYTGELFF
TGTGCCAGCATTCCAAACAGGGGGCGCGGGTACACCGGGGAGCTGTTTTTT
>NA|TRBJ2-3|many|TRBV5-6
CASSTPRGSTDTQYF
TGTGCCAGCAGTACGCCTCGCGGGAGCACAGATACGCAGTATTTT
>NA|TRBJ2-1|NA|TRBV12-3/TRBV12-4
CASTWAWAYNEQFF
TGTGCCAGCACCTGGGCGTGGGCCTACAATGAGCAGTTCTTC
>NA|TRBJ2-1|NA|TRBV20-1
CSASFAGGPLNEQFF
TGCAGTGCTTCGTTTGCCGGGGGTCCTCTCAATGAGCAGTTCTTC
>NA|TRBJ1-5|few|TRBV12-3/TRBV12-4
CASSFVGWGTGLSNQPQHF
TGTGCCAGCAGTTTCGTCGGGTGGGGGACCGGCTTGAGCAATCAGCCCCAGCATTTT
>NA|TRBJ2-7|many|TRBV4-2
CASSQDLGVSGEQYF
TGTGCCAGCAGCCAAGATCTTGGAGTTTCTGGCGAGCAGTACTTC
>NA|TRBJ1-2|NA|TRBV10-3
CAISDGGDDGYTF
TGTGCCATCAGTGATGGGGGGGATGATGGCTACACCTTC
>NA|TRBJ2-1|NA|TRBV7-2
CASSLGLGGHNEQFF
TGTGCCAGCAGCCTCGGACTAGGGGGACACAATGAGCAGTTCTTC
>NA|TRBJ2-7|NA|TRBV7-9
CASSYYGGSSYEQYF
TGTGCCAGCAGCTACTACGGGGGTAGCTCCTACGAGCAGTACTTC
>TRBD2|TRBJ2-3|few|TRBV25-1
CASSDLMELAGSTDTQYF
TGTGCCAGCAGTGACCTCATGGAACTAGCGGGAAGCACAGATACGCAGTATTTT
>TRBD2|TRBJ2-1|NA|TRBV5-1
CASSDRTSGAPYNEQFF
TGCGCCAGCAGCGACCGGACTAGCGGGGCCCCCTACAATGAGCAGTTCTTC
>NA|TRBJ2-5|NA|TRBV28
CASTIGIGAETQYF
TGTGCCAGCACCATAGGTATCGGGGCCGAGACCCAGTACTTC
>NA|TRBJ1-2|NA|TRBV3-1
CASSEVEPGDYGYTF
TGTGCCAGCAGCGAAGTGGAGCCCGGAGACTATGGCTACACCTTC
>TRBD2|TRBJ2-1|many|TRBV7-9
CASSLRAGGSYNEQFF
TGTGCCAGCAGCTTAAGGGCGGGGGGCTCCTACAATGAGCAGTTCTTC
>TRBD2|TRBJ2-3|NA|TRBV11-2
CASSLDGAGGPPDTQYF
TGTGCCAGCAGCTTAGATGGGGCGGGGGGGCCTCCAGATACGCAGTATTTT
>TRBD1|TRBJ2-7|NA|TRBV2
CASSEMKDRGPEQYF
TGTGCCAGCAGTGAAATGAAGGACAGGGGACCCGAGCAGTACTTC
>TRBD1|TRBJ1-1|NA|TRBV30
CAWGLGDRAMTTFF
TGTGCCTGGGGATTGGGTGACAGGGCAATGACAACTTTCTTT
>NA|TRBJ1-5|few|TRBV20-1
CSAQRGNNQPQHF
TGCAGTGCGCAGAGGGGGAACAATCAGCCCCAGCATTTT
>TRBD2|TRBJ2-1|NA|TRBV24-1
CATSDTLAGVYNEQFF
TGTGCCACCAGTGACACTCTAGCGGGGGTTTACAATGAGCAGTTCTTC
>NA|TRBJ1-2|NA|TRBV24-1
CATSEAGVDGYTF
TGTGCCACCAGTGAGGCAGGGGTCGATGGCTACACCTTC
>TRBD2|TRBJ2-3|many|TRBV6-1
CASSEKRGATDTQYF
TGTGCCAGCAGTGAAAAGCGGGGGGCCACAGATACGCAGTATTTT
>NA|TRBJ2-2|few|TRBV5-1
CASSPSAGQNTGELFF
TGCGCCAGCAGCCCCTCGGCGGGGCAAAACACCGGGGAGCTGTTTTTT
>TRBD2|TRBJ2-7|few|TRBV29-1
CSVEDPRGSVEQYF
TGCAGCGTTGAAGATCCGCGGGGGTCGGTCGAGCAGTACTTC
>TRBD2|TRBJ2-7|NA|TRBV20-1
CSASIPSGGYEQYF
TGCAGTGCTAGTATTCCTAGCGGGGGTTACGAGCAGTACTTC